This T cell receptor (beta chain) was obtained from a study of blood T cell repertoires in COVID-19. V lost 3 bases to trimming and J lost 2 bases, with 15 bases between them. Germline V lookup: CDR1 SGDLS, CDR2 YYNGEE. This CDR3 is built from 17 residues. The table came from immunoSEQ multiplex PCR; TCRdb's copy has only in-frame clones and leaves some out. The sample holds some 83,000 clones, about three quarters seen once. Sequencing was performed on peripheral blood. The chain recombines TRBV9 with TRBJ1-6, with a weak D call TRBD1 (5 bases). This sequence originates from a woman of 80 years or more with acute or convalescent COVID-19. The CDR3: CASSEGNGFPYNSPLHF. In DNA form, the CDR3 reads TGTGCCAGCAGCGAGGGGAACGGGTTCCCCTATAATTCACCCCTCCACTTT.